The T cell receptor beta chain described here comes from a study of OX40 agonist ivuxolimab in advanced cancers. Overall study context: Ivuxolimab, an agonistic anti-OX40 (CD134) antibody, was given to patients. Study findings and constraints: Nonresponders included some who also had low normalized T-cell clonal expansion. Expansion of clones was among the lowest in partial responders at 0.1-3.0 mg/kg.

Trimming took off 7 bases at V and 5 bases at J, with 21 bases between the two ends. The CDR3 extends over 15 amino acids. Germline values: CDR1 SQVTM, CDR2 ANQGSEA. Assay used: immunoSEQ multiplex PCR; TCRdb lists only in-frame clones, some missing. The sample has some 74,000 clones; about 90% are singletons. A note on this clone: Its target is unknown.

This TCR derives from an adult with an advanced solid tumor such as melanoma, head and neck, liver or kidney cancer. The rearrangement links TRBV29-1 to TRBJ2-1; a possible D gene is TRBD1 (6 bases). Here the sequenced sample was CD4+ or CD8+ T cells sorted from blood, taken in a trial of the OX40 agonist ivuxolimab. CDR3: CSAPTGTLRNNEQFF. The CDR3 DNA reads as TGCAGCGCTCCTACAGGGACGCTCCGAAACAATGAGCAGTTCTTC.